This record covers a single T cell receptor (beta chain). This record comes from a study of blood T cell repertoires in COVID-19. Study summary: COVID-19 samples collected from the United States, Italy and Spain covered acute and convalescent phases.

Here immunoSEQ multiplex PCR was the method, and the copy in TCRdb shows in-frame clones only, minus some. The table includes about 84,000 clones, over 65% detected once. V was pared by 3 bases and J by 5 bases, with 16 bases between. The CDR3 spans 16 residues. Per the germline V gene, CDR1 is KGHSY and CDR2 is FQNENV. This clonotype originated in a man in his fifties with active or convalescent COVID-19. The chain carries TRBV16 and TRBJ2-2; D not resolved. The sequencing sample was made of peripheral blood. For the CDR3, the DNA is TGTGCCAGCAGCCAGTTCGGTGCCGCTGATACCGGGGAGCTGTTTTTT. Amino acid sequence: CASSQFGAADTGELFF.